This T cell receptor (beta chain) was identified in a study of T cells of healthy individuals. TCRdb itself ran the 5' RACE reads through MiXCR, one entry per CDR3 protein. Of more than 60,000 distinct CDR3 sequences in the sample, roughly 17% were seen once. The CDR3 is 15 amino acids. The trim removed 4 bases at V and 7 bases at J, leaving 6 bases unmatched. The V gene's germline CDR1 is SGHRS and CDR2 YFSETQ. This chain connects TRBV5-1 to TRBJ1-4; TRBD1 aligns across 11 bases. This receptor was obtained from a human donor in good health. CDR3 sequence reads: CASSTRTGGFEKLFF. CDR3 DNA sequence: TGCGCCAGCAGCACGCGGACAGGGGGCTTTGAAAAACTGTTTTTT.